The following is a T cell receptor (beta chain) sequence with its context. This specimen belongs to a study of shared clonotypes between healthy human individuals. TCRdb keeps only in-frame clones here, not all; method: immunoSEQ multiplex PCR. Found here are under 350,000 clones, over 75% of them singletons; the top ten hold about 16%. CD8 memory merged CD45RO+ cells and CCR7-negative CD45RA+ TemRA cells into one population. Sequenced material: memory CD8+ T cells sorted from blood. Subset indicated: CD45RO+ cells pooled with CCR7-negative TemRA cells. The origin of this receptor is a man younger than 35 in good health.

The CDR3 nucleotides read TGTGCCAGCAGCTTGGAGGACAGGGCCAGTTACTATGGCTACACCTTC. Residues: CASSLEDRASYYGYTF. The chain employs TRBV5-4 and TRBJ1-2; 8 bases fit TRBD1. The germline CDR1 and CDR2 sequences are SGHNT and YYREEE (reference sequence). This CDR3 has 16 residues. The trim removed 0 bases at V and 3 bases at J, leaving 7 bases unmatched.